Listed below are T cell receptor beta chains from one sample, sequenced in a study of PD-L1 blockade in urothelial cancer. Clones were sequenced by immunoSEQ multiplex PCR, and TCRdb holds only the in-frame ones, with some missing. The sample records tens of thousands of clones, almost 85% being singletons. The sequencing here drew on PBMCs, taken around atezolizumab (anti-PD-L1) treatment. Receptors originate from a man between 70 and 80 years old with urothelial cancer. Each CDR3 is given with its conserved first and last residue. A D gene is named only where the DNA matches it firmly. The listing skips clone size in some rows; elsewhere it reads once, few, many or a size class.

CDR3aa: CASSFSGDYGYTF
CDR3nt: TGTGCCAGCAGCTTTAGCGGGGACTATGGCTACACCTTC
abundance: .
d_gene: .
v_gene: TRBV7-9
j_gene: TRBJ1-2

CDR3aa: CASSIMSGKDQPQHF
CDR3nt: TGTGCCAGTAGTATAATGTCAGGGAAGGATCAGCCCCAGCATTTT
abundance: .
d_gene: .
v_gene: TRBV19
j_gene: TRBJ1-5

CDR3aa: CASSLIRDTEAFF
CDR3nt: TGTGCCAGCAGCTTGATCAGGGACACTGAAGCTTTCTTT
abundance: .
d_gene: .
v_gene: TRBV5-8
j_gene: TRBJ1-1

CDR3aa: CASWTDRPYEQYF
CDR3nt: TGTGCCAGCTGGACGGACAGGCCCTACGAGCAGTACTTC
abundance: .
d_gene: TRBD1
v_gene: TRBV6-5
j_gene: TRBJ2-7

CDR3aa: CASSPGRGWNTEAFF
CDR3nt: TGTGCCAGCAGTCCGGGGAGGGGTTGGAACACTGAAGCTTTCTTT
abundance: .
d_gene: .
v_gene: TRBV6-1
j_gene: TRBJ1-1

CDR3aa: CASSLGGDGYTF
CDR3nt: TGTGCCAGCAGCTTAGGGGGGGATGGCTACACCTTC
abundance: few
d_gene: .
v_gene: TRBV7-9
j_gene: TRBJ1-2

CDR3aa: CASNTLQELDQPQHF
CDR3nt: TGTGCCAGCAACACGTTACAGGAGTTGGATCAGCCCCAGCATTTT
abundance: .
d_gene: .
v_gene: TRBV6-1
j_gene: TRBJ1-5

CDR3aa: CASSQDGAGGRMRTGELFF
CDR3nt: TGCGCCAGCAGCCAAGATGGAGCGGGGGGGAGGATGCGCACCGGGGAGCTGTTTTTT
abundance: .
d_gene: TRBD2
v_gene: TRBV4-1
j_gene: TRBJ2-2

CDR3aa: CASSQTRAGGEGDTQYF
CDR3nt: TGCGCCAGCAGCCAAACGCGGGCGGGGGGAGAGGGAGATACGCAGTATTTT
abundance: .
d_gene: TRBD2
v_gene: TRBV4-3
j_gene: TRBJ2-3

CDR3aa: CAKDQGLTYEQYF
CDR3nt: TGTGCCAAAGACCAGGGTCTGACCTACGAGCAGTACTTC
abundance: few
d_gene: .
v_gene: TRBV6-5
j_gene: TRBJ2-7

CDR3aa: CASRPRTGENEKLFF
CDR3nt: TGTGCCAGCAGGCCCCGGACAGGGGAAAATGAAAAACTGTTTTTT
abundance: .
d_gene: TRBD1
v_gene: TRBV6-5
j_gene: TRBJ1-4

CDR3aa: CASSRKQGGNSPLHF
CDR3nt: TGCGCCAGCAGCCGGAAACAGGGGGGCAATTCACCCCTCCACTTT
abundance: .
d_gene: TRBD1
v_gene: TRBV4-3
j_gene: TRBJ1-6

CDR3aa: CASSLGQGGLYEQYF
CDR3nt: TGTGCCAGCAGCTTAGGACAGGGCGGATTATACGAGCAGTACTTC
abundance: .
d_gene: TRBD1
v_gene: TRBV11-2
j_gene: TRBJ2-7

CDR3aa: CASSLRLSGANVLTF
CDR3nt: TGTGCCAGCAGCTTGAGACTCTCTGGGGCCAACGTCCTGACTTTC
abundance: .
d_gene: .
v_gene: TRBV5-4
j_gene: TRBJ2-6

CDR3aa: CASSADTGQGFSYEQYF
CDR3nt: TGTGCCAGCAGCGCCGACACCGGACAGGGCTTTTCCTACGAGCAGTACTTC
abundance: .
d_gene: TRBD1
v_gene: TRBV9
j_gene: TRBJ2-7

CDR3aa: CASRTPGPSTGELFF
CDR3nt: TGTGCCAGCAGGACCCCAGGGCCGAGCACCGGGGAGCTGTTTTTT
abundance: .
d_gene: .
v_gene: TRBV2
j_gene: TRBJ2-2

CDR3aa: CASSSQGANEKLFF
CDR3nt: TGTGCCAGCAGCTCGCAGGGGGCGAACGAAAAACTGTTTTTT
abundance: many
d_gene: TRBD1
v_gene: TRBV7-9
j_gene: TRBJ1-4

CDR3aa: CASSSTGSANTGELFF
CDR3nt: TGTGCCAGCAGTTCAACGGGTTCCGCGAACACCGGGGAGCTGTTTTTT
abundance: .
d_gene: .
v_gene: TRBV6-5
j_gene: TRBJ2-2

CDR3aa: CASSLVGSRQETQYF
CDR3nt: TGCGCCAGCAGCTTGGTCGGGTCCCGCCAAGAGACCCAGTACTTC
abundance: .
d_gene: .
v_gene: TRBV5-1
j_gene: TRBJ2-5

CDR3aa: CATGGGGTDTQYF
CDR3nt: TGTGCCACGGGGGGCGGGGGGACGGATACGCAGTATTTT
abundance: .
d_gene: TRBD2
v_gene: TRBV15
j_gene: TRBJ2-3

CDR3aa: CASSLSTQAGYTF
CDR3nt: TGTGCCAGCAGCTTATCGACCCAAGCGGGCTACACCTTC
abundance: .
d_gene: .
v_gene: TRBV7-8
j_gene: TRBJ1-2

CDR3aa: CASSPGGAGVKETQYF
CDR3nt: TGTGCCAGCAGCCCGGGCGGAGCGGGGGTGAAAGAGACCCAGTACTTC
abundance: .
d_gene: TRBD2
v_gene: TRBV11-3
j_gene: TRBJ2-5

CDR3aa: CASSLLDTRTEAFF
CDR3nt: TGTGCCAGCAGCTTGCTCGACACCCGCACTGAAGCTTTCTTT
abundance: few
d_gene: .
v_gene: TRBV5-4
j_gene: TRBJ1-1

CDR3aa: CVRSSTRDWGINQPQHF
CDR3nt: TGTGTCAGAAGCTCAACACGGGACTGGGGAATTAATCAGCCCCAGCATTTT
abundance: once
d_gene: .
v_gene: TRBV7-5
j_gene: TRBJ1-5

CDR3aa: CAISRQGGTGANVLTF
CDR3nt: TGTGCCATCAGCAGACAGGGTGGGACTGGGGCCAACGTCCTGACTTTC
abundance: .
d_gene: TRBD1
v_gene: TRBV10-3
j_gene: TRBJ2-6

CDR3aa: CASSLRGRKQPQHF
CDR3nt: TGTGCCAGCAGTTTGAGGGGGCGGAAACAGCCCCAGCATTTT
abundance: .
d_gene: TRBD1
v_gene: TRBV28
j_gene: TRBJ1-5

CDR3aa: CASSLDSNTEAFF
CDR3nt: TGTGCCAGCAGTTTAGACAGTAACACTGAAGCTTTCTTT
abundance: .
d_gene: .
v_gene: TRBV28
j_gene: TRBJ1-1

CDR3aa: CASSLRTGTVNTEAFF
CDR3nt: TGTGCCAGCAGCCTCAGGACCGGGACAGTCAACACTGAAGCTTTCTTT
abundance: .
d_gene: TRBD1
v_gene: TRBV14
j_gene: TRBJ1-1

CDR3aa: CASWGLAIHEQFF
CDR3nt: TGTGCCAGCTGGGGACTAGCTATCCATGAGCAGTTCTTC
abundance: .
d_gene: TRBD2
v_gene: TRBV2
j_gene: TRBJ2-1

CDR3aa: CASSSSRGLREQYF
CDR3nt: TGTGCCAGTAGTTCCTCCAGAGGGTTGAGGGAGCAGTACTTC
abundance: .
d_gene: .
v_gene: TRBV19
j_gene: TRBJ2-7

CDR3aa: CASSLLLGPFNEQFF
CDR3nt: TGTGCCAGCAGCTTATTGCTGGGCCCCTTTAATGAGCAGTTCTTC
abundance: .
d_gene: .
v_gene: TRBV7-3
j_gene: TRBJ2-1

CDR3aa: CASRSGVNYGYTF
CDR3nt: TGTGCCAGCAGGTCGGGAGTCAACTATGGCTACACCTTC
abundance: .
d_gene: .
v_gene: TRBV6-5
j_gene: TRBJ1-2

CDR3aa: CASSERVIPYEQYF
CDR3nt: TGTGCCAGCAGCGAGAGGGTCATTCCCTACGAGCAGTACTTC
abundance: .
d_gene: .
v_gene: TRBV9
j_gene: TRBJ2-7

CDR3aa: CASSTGLAGGPGTDTQYF
CDR3nt: TGTGCCAGCAGTACGGGACTAGCGGGGGGGCCCGGCACAGATACGCAGTATTTT
abundance: .
d_gene: TRBD2
v_gene: TRBV27
j_gene: TRBJ2-3

CDR3aa: CASRAPGQGWSPLHF
CDR3nt: TGTGCCAGCAGAGCGCCGGGACAGGGGTGGTCACCCCTCCACTTT
abundance: .
d_gene: TRBD1
v_gene: TRBV6-5
j_gene: TRBJ1-6

CDR3aa: CASNGEGYEQYF
CDR3nt: TGTGCCAGCAACGGAGAGGGCTACGAGCAGTACTTC
abundance: .
d_gene: .
v_gene: TRBV6-5
j_gene: TRBJ2-7

CDR3aa: CSVGQNSGNTIYF
CDR3nt: TGCAGCGTTGGACAGAACTCTGGAAACACCATATATTTT
abundance: .
d_gene: .
v_gene: TRBV29-1
j_gene: TRBJ1-3

CDR3aa: CASRAGPGELFF
CDR3nt: TGTGCCAGCAGAGCAGGGCCCGGGGAGCTGTTTTTT
abundance: once
d_gene: .
v_gene: TRBV6-5
j_gene: TRBJ2-2

CDR3aa: CASSYTSGSSRNEQFF
CDR3nt: TGTGCCAGCAGCTATACAAGCGGGAGCAGCCGGAATGAGCAGTTCTTC
abundance: .
d_gene: TRBD2
v_gene: TRBV14
j_gene: TRBJ2-1

CDR3aa: CASSSQGATYEQYF
CDR3nt: TGTGCCAGCAGCTCACAGGGGGCGACCTACGAGCAGTACTTC
abundance: .
d_gene: TRBD1
v_gene: TRBV5-4
j_gene: TRBJ2-7

CDR3aa: CASSRGLDTEAFF
CDR3nt: TGTGCCAGCAGCAGGGGGTTGGACACTGAAGCTTTCTTT
abundance: .
d_gene: TRBD1
v_gene: TRBV6-5
j_gene: TRBJ1-1

CDR3aa: CASSLTGGMGGYTF
CDR3nt: TGTGCCAGCAGCTTAACGGGGGGAATGGGGGGCTACACCTTC
abundance: .
d_gene: .
v_gene: TRBV7-3
j_gene: TRBJ1-2

CDR3aa: CASSVNTDTQYF
CDR3nt: TGTGCCAGCAGCGTCAACACAGATACGCAGTATTTT
abundance: .
d_gene: .
v_gene: TRBV9
j_gene: TRBJ2-3

CDR3aa: CASSIGRAGVGNQPQHF
CDR3nt: TGTGCCAGTAGTATAGGCCGTGCGGGGGTCGGCAATCAGCCCCAGCATTTT
abundance: .
d_gene: .
v_gene: TRBV19
j_gene: TRBJ1-5

CDR3aa: CATYRAGELFF
CDR3nt: TGTGCCACCTACAGGGCCGGGGAGCTGTTTTTT
abundance: few
d_gene: .
v_gene: TRBV28
j_gene: TRBJ2-2

CDR3aa: CASSQRQGSDYGYTF
CDR3nt: TGTGCCAGCAGCCAAAGACAGGGGTCAGACTATGGCTACACCTTC
abundance: few
d_gene: TRBD1
v_gene: TRBV5-4
j_gene: TRBJ1-2

CDR3aa: CASRYIAGGYNEQFF
CDR3nt: TGTGCCAGCAGGTACATAGCGGGGGGTTACAATGAGCAGTTCTTC
abundance: .
d_gene: TRBD2
v_gene: TRBV2
j_gene: TRBJ2-1

CDR3aa: CASRTQGQPQHF
CDR3nt: TGTGCCAGCAGGACACAGGGACAGCCCCAGCATTTT
abundance: .
d_gene: .
v_gene: TRBV28
j_gene: TRBJ1-5

CDR3aa: CASSPFTTGFYEQYF
CDR3nt: TGCGCCAGCAGCCCTTTCACGACAGGCTTCTACGAGCAGTACTTC
abundance: once
d_gene: .
v_gene: TRBV4-1
j_gene: TRBJ2-7